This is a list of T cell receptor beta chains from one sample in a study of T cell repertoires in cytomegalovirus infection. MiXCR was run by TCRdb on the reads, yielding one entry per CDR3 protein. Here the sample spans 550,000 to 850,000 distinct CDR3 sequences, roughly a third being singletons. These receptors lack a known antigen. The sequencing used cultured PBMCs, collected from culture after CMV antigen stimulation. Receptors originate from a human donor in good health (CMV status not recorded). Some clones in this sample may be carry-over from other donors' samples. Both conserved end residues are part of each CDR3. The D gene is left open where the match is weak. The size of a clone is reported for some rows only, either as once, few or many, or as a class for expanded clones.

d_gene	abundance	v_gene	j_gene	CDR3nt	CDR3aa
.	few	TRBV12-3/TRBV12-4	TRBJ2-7	TGTGCCAGCAGTTCCTATCCCGGGAGAGTATCCTACGAGCAGTACTTC	CASSSYPGRVSYEQYF
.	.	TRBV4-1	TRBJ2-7	TGCGCCAGCAGCCAACGCCTGGTCTCCTACGAGCAGTACTTC	CASSQRLVSYEQYF
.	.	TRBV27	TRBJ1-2	TGTGCCAGCAGTTTTCACGCTAACTATGGCTACACCTTC	CASSFHANYGYTF
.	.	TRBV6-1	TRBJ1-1	TGTGCCAGCAGTGAACATGGCCTCAGTGGCACTGAAGCTTTCTTT	CASSEHGLSGTEAFF
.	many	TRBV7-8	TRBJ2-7	TGTGCCAGCAGCTGGGACGGGAGCTCCTACGAGCAGTACTTC	CASSWDGSSYEQYF
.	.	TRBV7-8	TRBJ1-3	TGTGCCAGCAGCTTAAGCGGACCCTCGGGAAACACCATATATTTT	CASSLSGPSGNTIYF
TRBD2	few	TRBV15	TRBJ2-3	TGTGCCACCAGCAGAAGGGCCACTAGCGCAGATACGCAGTATTTT	CATSRRATSADTQYF
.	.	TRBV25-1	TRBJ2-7	TGTGCCAGCAGTCCAACCGGCCGGTCCTACGAGCAGTACTTC	CASSPTGRSYEQYF
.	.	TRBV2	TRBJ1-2	TGTGCCAGCAGTGAAGCGAGGGCAGGGGTCTATGGCTACACCTTC	CASSEARAGVYGYTF
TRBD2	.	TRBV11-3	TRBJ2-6	TGTGCCAGCGGACCGGGACTAGCGGTCTCTGGGGCCAACGTCCTGACTTTC	CASGPGLAVSGANVLTF
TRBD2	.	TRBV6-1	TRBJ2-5	TGTGCCAGCATCACCACGTTGGCGGGGGGGCCCGGAGAGACCCAGTACTTC	CASITTLAGGPGETQYF
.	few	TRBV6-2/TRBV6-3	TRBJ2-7	TGTGCCAGCAGTTACCCCTCACGGGGGGCATCCTACGAGCAGTACTTC	CASSYPSRGASYEQYF
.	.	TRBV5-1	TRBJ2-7	TGCGCCAGCAGCTTGGATCAGGGGCCGAAACTCTACGAGCAGTACTTC	CASSLDQGPKLYEQYF
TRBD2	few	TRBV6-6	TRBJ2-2	TGTGCCAGCAGTTACTCGATGGGACAAACTAGCGGGGGGGAGGGGGGCACCGGGGAGCTGTTTTTT	CASSYSMGQTSGGEGGTGELFF
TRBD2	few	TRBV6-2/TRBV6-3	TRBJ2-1	TGTGCCAGCAGTCAAAGGGGCGGGAGGATCTACAATGAGCAGTTCTTC	CASSQRGGRIYNEQFF
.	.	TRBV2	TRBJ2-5	TGTGCCAGCAGTGAAGAACGGCTACAAGAGACCCAGTACTTC	CASSEERLQETQYF
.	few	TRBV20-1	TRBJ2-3	TGCAGTGCTAGAGATAATATCCGGGGGTGGGCAGGCACAGATACGCAGTATTTT	CSARDNIRGWAGTDTQYF
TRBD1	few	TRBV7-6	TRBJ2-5	TGTGCCAGCAGCCCGCCCCGGGGACAGGGTAGAGAGACCCAGTACTTC	CASSPPRGQGRETQYF
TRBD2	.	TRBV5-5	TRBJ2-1	TGTGCCAGCAGCGGCCCCGGGGGGTCCGCGGAGGGTGAGCAGTTCTTC	CASSGPGGSAEGEQFF
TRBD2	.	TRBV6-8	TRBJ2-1	TGTGCCAGCAGTAGAGGGACTAGCGCTGAGCAGTTCTTC	CASSRGTSAEQFF
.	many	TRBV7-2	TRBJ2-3	TGTGCCAGCAGCTTATGGTGGGCACAGCCCGGGGATACGCAGTATTTT	CASSLWWAQPGDTQYF
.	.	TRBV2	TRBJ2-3	TGTGCCAGCACCCCCCCCTCTGCCTACACAGATACGCAGTATTTT	CASTPPSAYTDTQYF